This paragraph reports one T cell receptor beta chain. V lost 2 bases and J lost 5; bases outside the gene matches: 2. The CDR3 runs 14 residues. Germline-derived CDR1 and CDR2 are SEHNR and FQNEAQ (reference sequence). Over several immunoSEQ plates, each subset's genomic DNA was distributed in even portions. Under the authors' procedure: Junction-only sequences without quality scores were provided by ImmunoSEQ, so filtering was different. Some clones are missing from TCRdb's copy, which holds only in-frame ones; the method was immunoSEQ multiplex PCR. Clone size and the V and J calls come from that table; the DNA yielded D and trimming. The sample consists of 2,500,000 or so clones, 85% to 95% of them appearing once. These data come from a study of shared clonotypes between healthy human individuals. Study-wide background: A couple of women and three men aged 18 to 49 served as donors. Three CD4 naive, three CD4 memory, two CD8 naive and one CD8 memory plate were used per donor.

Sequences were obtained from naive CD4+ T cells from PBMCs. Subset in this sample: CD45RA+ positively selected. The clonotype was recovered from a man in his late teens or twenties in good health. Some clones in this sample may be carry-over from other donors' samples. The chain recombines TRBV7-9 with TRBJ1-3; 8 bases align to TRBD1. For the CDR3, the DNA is TGTGCCAGCAGCTTACAGGGGGCGAGAAACACCATATATTTT. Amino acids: CASSLQGARNTIYF.